The 30 T cell receptor beta chains given below trace back to one sample, sequenced in a study of shared clonotypes between healthy human individuals. Repertoires were generated with immunoSEQ multiplex PCR, while TCRdb's copy carries only in-frame clones and drops some. The sample gives 780,000 or so clones, roughly 72% of which show up once; about 1.7% is in the top ten. The sequenced sample consisted of memory CD4+ T cells sorted from blood. Subset meaning: CD45RA-negative fraction. The receptor source for this set is a woman between 25 and 40 years old in good health.

This chain joins TRBV18 and TRBJ1-1; TRBD1 agrees at 8 bases. J gave up 5 bases and V 4 bases, and 12 bases lay outside the gene matches. The germline gives CDR1 KGHSH, CDR2 LQKENI. The length of the CDR3 is 16 residues. CDR3 DNA sequence: TGTGCCAGCTCACAAAGCCAGGGGGCGAGCGCGACTGAAGCTTTCTTT. Its translation is CASSQSQGASATEAFF. Variable domain in full (rest from reference TRBV18 and TRBJ1-1): NAGVMQNPRHLVRRRGQEARLRCSPMKGHSHVYWYRQLPEEGLKFMVYLQKENIIDESGMPKERFSAEFPKEGPSILRIQQVVRGDSAAYFCASSQSQGASATEAFFGQGTRLTVV.

The chain has TRBV5-1 and TRBJ1-4; D is ambiguous. In germline, CDR1 is SGHRS, CDR2 YFSETQ. The CDR3 extends over 16 amino acids. The ends were cut back, 0 bases at V and 0 bases at J, with 9 bases in the middle. The CDR3 region is CASSLDLGATNEKLFF. In DNA, the CDR3 is TGCGCCAGCAGCTTGGACCTCGGGGCAACTAATGAAAAACTGTTTTTT.

The table lists this clone with many counts. V is TRBV2 and J is TRBJ1-5; D gene uncertain. The CDR3 is made up of 14 amino acids. Trimming removed 4 bases at V and 0 bases at J, with 7 bases between. The germline CDR1 and CDR2 sequences are SNHLY and FYNNEI. CDR3 coding DNA: TGTGCCAGCAGTGTAGTGGATAGCAATCAGCCCCAGCATTTT. It yields the protein CASSVVDSNQPQHF.

This clone was recorded only once. The chain is built from TRBV7-9 and TRBJ2-3; TRBD1 matches 8 bases. Germline V gene data show CDR1 as SEHNR and CDR2 as FQNEAQ (reference sequence). The CDR3 runs to 16 residues. V lost 1 base to trimming and J lost 1 base; unmatched junction nucleotides: 4. The CDR3 sequence: CASSLGQGFGTDTQYF. The CDR3 DNA is TGTGCCAGCAGCTTAGGACAGGGGTTCGGCACAGATACGCAGTATTTT.

J is TRBJ1-1 and V is TRBV5-1; TRBD1 is a possible D gene (5 bases). Germline V gives CDR1 SGHRS, CDR2 YFSETQ. The V end was cut by 4 bases, the J end by 5 bases, with 9 bases between. The CDR3 has 12 amino acids. The CDR3 DNA reads TGCGCCAGCAGCGGGGGAGGAACTGAAGCTTTCTTT. Protein: CASSGGGTEAFF.

The chain links TRBV6-4 to TRBJ2-1; the D gene could be TRBD1 or TRBD2 (5 bases each). Germline V CDR1 and CDR2: MRHNA, SNTAGT. The CDR3 length is 13 residues. Trimming took 5 bases from V and 7 from J, leaving 12 bases between them. CDR3 in amino acids: CASSTTWGNEQFF. The CDR3, as DNA: TGTGCCAGCAGTACCACCTGGGGGAATGAGCAGTTCTTC.

CDR3 coding DNA: TGTGCCAGCAGCCCTCCGAAAGACAGGAGTGGCTACACCTTC. This gives the protein CASSPPKDRSGYTF. The J gene is TRBJ1-2, the V gene TRBV4-2; TRBD1 might be the D (6 bases). There are 14 residues in the CDR3. Germline CDR1 reads LGHNA; CDR2 reads YNFKEQ. The V end lost 4 bases, the J end lost 7 bases, and 16 bases lay between the germline ends.

The rearrangement links TRBV7-9 to TRBJ2-5; D unresolved. The germline CDR1 and CDR2 sequences are SEHNR and FQNEAQ (reference sequence). The CDR3 extends over 13 amino acids. V was cut by 4 bases and J by 1 base, with 7 bases left in between. In DNA, the CDR3 is TGTGCCAGCAGCTCTATACCCCAAGAGACCCAGTACTTC. Its translation is CASSSIPQETQYF.

V and J are TRBV28 and TRBJ2-2; D is possibly TRBD1 (5 bases). The CDR3 is 14 amino acids. The V end was cut by 6 bases, the J end by 4 bases, with 12 bases between. Germline values: CDR1 MDHEN, CDR2 SYDVKM. For the CDR3, the DNA is TGTGCCAGCAGGGTCCAGGGATTCACCGGGGAGCTGTTTTTT. Protein sequence: CASRVQGFTGELFF.

The rearrangement links TRBV25-1 to TRBJ1-4; D uncertain. Germline values: CDR1 MGHDK, CDR2 SYGVNS. CDR3 size: 13 residues. V was clipped by 8 bases and J by 3 bases, with 10 bases between them. CDR3 DNA sequence: TGTGCCAGCCGGACGGCCGCTAATGAAAAACTGTTTTTT. Translated, it gives CASRTAANEKLFF.

The V gene is TRBV4-1, the J gene TRBJ1-5; possible D gene TRBD1, 5 bases. Germline CDR1 is MGHRA and CDR2 is YSYEKL. Trimming pared 0 bases from V and 0 bases from J, leaving 12 bases between. There are 17 residues in the CDR3. CDR3 nucleotides: TGCGCCAGCAGCCAAGATTACAGGCGGGATAGCAATCAGCCCCAGCATTTT. It yields the protein CASSQDYRRDSNQPQHF.

The chain carries TRBV7-9 and TRBJ1-1; no definite D call. CDR3 length equals 13 residues. The V end was cut by 7 bases, the J end by 4 bases, with 13 bases between. From germline, CDR1 is SEHNR and CDR2 FQNEAQ (reference sequence). In nucleotides, the CDR3 is TGTGCCAGCACCTTTTTCCCCCCCACTGAAGCTTTCTTT. Translating it yields CASTFFPPTEAFF.

This chain links TRBV7-3 with TRBJ2-1; D call uncertain. Germline V gives CDR1 SGHTA, CDR2 FQGTGA. The CDR3 totals 13 residues. Trimming took 5 bases from V and 5 from J, leaving 10 bases between them. DNA for the CDR3: TGTGCCAGCAGCCCCGTCGGCCACAATGAGCAGTTCTTC. As protein: CASSPVGHNEQFF.

The chain recombines TRBV28 with TRBJ2-2; D unclear. Between the trimmed V and J ends, which lost 6 bases and 0 bases, there was a span of 8 bases. CDR1 is MDHEN and CDR2 is SYDVKM in the germline V gene. This CDR3 is 14 amino acids long. The CDR3 DNA reads as TGTGCCAGCAGACCCTCGGCGAACACCGGGGAGCTGTTTTTT. Encoded protein: CASRPSANTGELFF.

This rearrangement joins TRBV5-1 to TRBJ1-1, with TRBD1 matching over 8 bases. V was clipped by 4 bases and J by 6 bases; unmatched bases: 14. The CDR3 runs to 16 residues. Germline CDR1 SGHRS, CDR2 YFSETQ. For the CDR3, the DNA is TGCGCCAGCAGCCCAGGACAGGGAGGCGCGTGGGCTGAAGCTTTCTTT. It is translated as CASSPGQGGAWAEAFF.

The sample holds a few counts of this clone. The CDR3 sequence is CASSLGEWNTEAFF. The CDR3, as DNA: TGCGCCAGCAGCTTGGGGGAGTGGAACACTGAAGCTTTCTTT. The chain couples TRBV5-1 to TRBJ1-1, with no clear D. The germline CDR1 and CDR2 sequences are SGHRS and YFSETQ. Deletions cut 0 bases from V and 1 base from J, with 7 bases between. CDR3 length: 14 amino acids.

The chain has TRBV7-2 and TRBJ2-3; D is undetermined. V lost 1 base to trimming and J lost 9 bases, with 14 bases between them. This CDR3 is built from 14 residues. Germline CDR1 is SGHTA and CDR2 is FQGNSA. CDR3 nucleotides: TGTGCCAGCAGCTTAGAAGGGCCAACGAGGACGCAGTATTTT. It translates to CASSLEGPTRTQYF.

This clone has ten or more counts. Different DNA sequences within this sample yield the same CDR3. The rearrangement uses TRBV19 and TRBJ1-1; the D is unclear. Germline CDR1 is LNHDA and CDR2 is SQIVND (reference sequence). The CDR3 covers 14 residues. Trimming removed 3 bases at V and 0 bases at J, with 8 bases between. DNA for the CDR3: TGTGCCAGTAGTATTGAGGGAATGAACACTGAAGCTTTCTTT. This codes for CASSIEGMNTEAFF.

A note on this clone: Other nucleotide sequences from this sample produce the same CDR3. V is TRBV18 and J is TRBJ2-5; D unresolved. The germline V gene has CDR1 KGHSH and CDR2 LQKENI. The CDR3 totals 12 residues. Trimming took off 2 bases at V and 5 bases at J, with 6 bases between the two ends. The CDR3 loop reads CASSPSGETQYF. CDR3 DNA: TGTGCCAGCTCACCAAGTGGGGAGACCCAGTACTTC.

This clone has just a few counts. At the DNA level, this CDR3 is encoded by other sequences in the same sample as well. The V and J genes are TRBV11-2 and TRBJ2-6; D is unclear. V was trimmed by 3 bases and J by 4 bases, leaving 4 bases between them. Germline loops: CDR1 SGHAT, CDR2 FQNNGV. The CDR3 has 13 residues. CDR3 DNA: TGTGCCAGCAGCTTGACCGGGGCCAACGTCCTGACTTTC. Translated, it gives CASSLTGANVLTF.

The chain employs TRBV29-1 and TRBJ2-3; D is ambiguous. Looked up from germline, CDR1 is SQVTM and CDR2 is ANQGSEA. CDR3 size: 15 residues. V lost 4 bases, J lost 0 bases, and 14 bases lay in between. The CDR3 DNA reads TGCAGCGTTGGACGACACCCGGATAGCACAGATACGCAGTATTTT. Its protein is CSVGRHPDSTDTQYF.

V is TRBV11-3 and J is TRBJ2-1; TRBD1 or TRBD2 may be the D gene (6 bases each). Trimming pared 5 bases from V and 8 bases from J, leaving 19 bases between. Per germline, CDR1 SGHNT and CDR2 YENEEA. CDR3 size: 15 residues. CDR3 coding DNA: TGTGCCAGCAGCCCCTCGAACCTGGGGGGCGATGAGCAGTTCTTC. Amino acid sequence: CASSPSNLGGDEQFF. Full variable domain (rest looked up from reference TRBV11-3 and TRBJ2-1): EAGVVQSPRYKIIEKKQPVAFWCNPISGHNTLYWYLQNLGQGPELLIRYENEEAVDDSQLPKDRFSAERLKGVDSTLKIQPAELGDSAVYLCASSPSNLGGDEQFFGPGTRLTVL.

On this clone: The junction departs from the called germline gene at one end, perhaps through a read error. J is TRBJ2-7 and V is TRBV5-1; 7 positions agree with TRBD2. There are 14 residues in the CDR3. Germline V gene data show CDR1 as SGHRS and CDR2 as YFSETQ. CDR3 sequence (DNA): TGCGCCAGCAGCATCATGACTAGCTCCGACGAGCAGTACTTC. This encodes CASSIMTSSDEQYF. Together with reference TRBV5-1 and TRBJ2-7, the CDR3 gives the full variable domain: KAGVTQTPRYLIKTRGQQVTLSCSPISGHRSVSWYQQTPGQGLQFLFEYFSETQRNKGNFPGRFSGRQFSNSRSEMNVSTLELGDSALYLCASSIMTSSDEQYFGPGTRLTVT.

A word on this clone: Distinct nucleotide sequences in the sample also encode this CDR3. This chain links TRBV30 with TRBJ2-6, with D unresolved. This CDR3 is built from 13 residues. The germline V and J ends were trimmed by 2 bases and 4 bases, with 6 bases remaining between them. Germline CDR1 and CDR2: GTSNPN and SVGIG (reference sequence). Here the CDR3 DNA reads TGTGCCTGGAGTCGAGGAGGGGCCAACGTCCTGACTTTC. As protein: CAWSRGGANVLTF.

The chain links TRBV14 to TRBJ2-1; D is unclear. The length of the CDR3 is 13 residues. Germline-derived CDR1 and CDR2 are SGHDN and FVKESK. V was shortened by 1 base and J by 4 bases, with 5 bases between the two germline ends. CDR3 in DNA: TGTGCCAGCAGCCAAGCTCTGTACAATGAGCAGTTCTTC. Translation gives CASSQALYNEQFF.

The chain has TRBV6-5 and TRBJ2-7, with D tentatively TRBD2 (6 bases). V lost 2 bases to trimming and J lost 5 bases, with 7 bases between them. Germline CDR1 and CDR2: MNHEY and SVGAGI. The CDR3 contains 12 residues. CDR3 in DNA: TGTGCCAGCAGTTACAAGCGGGACGAGCAGTACTTC. Amino acids: CASSYKRDEQYF.

CDR3 DNA sequence: TGTGCCAGCAGGACCCCAAGCTCTGGGGCCAACGTCCTGACTTTC. Translation: CASRTPSSGANVLTF. This chain connects TRBV28 to TRBJ2-6; no firm D call. V shed 6 bases and J shed 0 bases, with 9 bases lying between them. The CDR3 runs 15 residues. Per the germline V gene, CDR1 is MDHEN and CDR2 is SYDVKM.

Only a few counts were recorded for this clone. The chain couples TRBV6-5 to TRBJ2-1, with TRBD1 identical over 10 bases. V was clipped by 5 bases and J by 7 bases; unmatched bases: 5. Germline CDR1 and CDR2: MNHEY and SVGAGI. The CDR3 is 14 amino acids. CDR3 protein: CASSKGQGRNEQFF. CDR3 nucleotides: TGTGCCAGCAGTAAGGGACAGGGGCGGAATGAGCAGTTCTTC.

The chain carries TRBV29-1 and TRBJ2-3; 8 bases align to TRBD1. Germline assignment: CDR1 SQVTM and CDR2 ANQGSEA. This CDR3 has 19 amino acids. Germline trimming cut 0 bases from V and 3 bases from J; bases unmatched to any gene: 17. The CDR3 protein is CSVEDLRTGTGIDTDTQYF. CDR3 sequence (DNA): TGCAGCGTTGAAGATCTCCGCACCGGGACAGGAATTGATACAGATACGCAGTATTTT.

V and J are TRBV19 and TRBJ2-1; D is ambiguous. In germline, CDR1 is LNHDA, CDR2 SQIVND (reference sequence). The CDR3 contains 12 residues. Trimming removed 4 bases from V and 2 bases from J, with 3 bases in between. The CDR3 region is CASSSPYNEQFF. The CDR3 DNA reads TGTGCCAGTAGTAGCCCCTACAATGAGCAGTTCTTC.